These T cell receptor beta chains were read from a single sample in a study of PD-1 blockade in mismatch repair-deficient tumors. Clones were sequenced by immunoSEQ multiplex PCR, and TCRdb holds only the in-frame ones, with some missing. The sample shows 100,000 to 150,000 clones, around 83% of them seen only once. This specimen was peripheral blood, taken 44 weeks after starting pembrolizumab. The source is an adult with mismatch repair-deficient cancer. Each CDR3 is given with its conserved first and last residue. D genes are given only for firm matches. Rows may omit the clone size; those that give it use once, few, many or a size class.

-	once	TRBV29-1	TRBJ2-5	TGCAGCCAGGGGGGAGGGCCGGAAAAAGAGACCCAGTACTTC	CSQGGGPEKETQYF
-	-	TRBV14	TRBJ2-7	TGTGCCAGCAGCCAAGATTTTAGGAGGAAAGGGGGCTCCTACGAGCAGTACTTC	CASSQDFRRKGGSYEQYF
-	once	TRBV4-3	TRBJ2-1	TGCGCCAGCAGCCAAGATAGGTCTCGTACCTACAATGAGCAGTTCTTC	CASSQDRSRTYNEQFF
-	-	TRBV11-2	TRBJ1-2	TGTGCCAGCAGCCACTCGGGCGGATGGCCTTCTAACTATGGCTACACCTTC	CASSHSGGWPSNYGYTF
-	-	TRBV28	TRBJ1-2	TGTGCCAGCAGTTTATGCTCCGTACAGGGCGTTGGCTACACCTTC	CASSLCSVQGVGYTF
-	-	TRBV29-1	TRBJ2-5	TGCAGCGTTGCTAGCCCGATATCGGAGACCCAGTACTTC	CSVASPISETQYF
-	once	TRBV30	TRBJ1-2	TGTGCCTGGAGTGTAAGGGTCAGCAACTATGGCTACACCTTC	CAWSVRVSNYGYTF
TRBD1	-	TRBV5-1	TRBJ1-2	TGCGCCAGCAGCTTGTCTCCTCCCGGACAGGGGGCCTATGGCTACACCTTC	CASSLSPPGQGAYGYTF
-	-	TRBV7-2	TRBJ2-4	TGTGCCAGCAGCTTAGGGGGATCACTAGCCAAAAACATTCAGTACTTC	CASSLGGSLAKNIQYF
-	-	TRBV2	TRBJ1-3	TGTGCCAGCAGTGAAAGGAGGTTCTCTGGAAACACCATATATTTT	CASSERRFSGNTIYF
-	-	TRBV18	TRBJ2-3	TGTGCCAGCTCACCACGACGGGGCCGCACAGATACGCAGTATTTT	CASSPRRGRTDTQYF
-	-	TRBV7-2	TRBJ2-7	TGTGCCAGCAGCTTCCAGGGTGGCTACGAGCAGTACTTC	CASSFQGGYEQYF
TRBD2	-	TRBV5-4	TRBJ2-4	TGTGCCAGCAGCCCCGACCTGGCTAGCGGGAGGCACATTCAGTACTTC	CASSPDLASGRHIQYF
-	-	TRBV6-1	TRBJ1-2	TGTGCCAGCAAGCAGGGAGACTATGGCTACACCTTC	CASKQGDYGYTF
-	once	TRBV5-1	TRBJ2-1	TGCGCCAGCAGCTTGGGGGGCGGGAAGTACTACAATGAGCAGTTCTTC	CASSLGGGKYYNEQFF
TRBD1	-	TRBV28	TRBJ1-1	TGTGCCAGCAGTCTCCCTGGACAGGGGATCACTGAAGCTTTCTTT	CASSLPGQGITEAFF
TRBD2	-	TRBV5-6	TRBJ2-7	TGTGCCAGCAGTGGGGGACTAGGGTCGTACGAGCAGTACTTC	CASSGGLGSYEQYF
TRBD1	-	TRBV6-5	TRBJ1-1	TGTGCCAGCAGTCGCAGGGGGCACTTAGACACTGAAGCTTTCTTT	CASSRRGHLDTEAFF
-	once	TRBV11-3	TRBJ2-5	TGTGCCAGCAGCTTACGGGAAGAGACCCAGTACTTC	CASSLREETQYF
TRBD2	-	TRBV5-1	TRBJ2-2	TGCGCCAGCCGTCTAGCGGGAGCGGGAACCGGGGAGCTGTTTTTT	CASRLAGAGTGELFF
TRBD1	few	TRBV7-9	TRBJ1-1	TGTGCCAGCAGCTTCAGGACAGGGAACACTGAAGCTTTCTTT	CASSFRTGNTEAFF
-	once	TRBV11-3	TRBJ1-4	TGTGCCAGCAGCCCCGGGGAAAAACTGTTTTTT	CASSPGEKLFF
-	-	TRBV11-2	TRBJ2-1	TGTGCCAGCAGCTTCGGAGAATTTGGGGGGAGCTACGAGCAGTTCTTC	CASSFGEFGGSYEQFF
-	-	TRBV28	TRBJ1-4	TGTGCCAGCAGCTCGACATGGGACGCAACTAATGAAAAACTGTTTTTT	CASSSTWDATNEKLFF
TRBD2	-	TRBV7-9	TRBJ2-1	TGTGCCAGCAGCCCGGATAGTAGGACTAGCGGGAGGTACAATGAGCAGTTCTTC	CASSPDSRTSGRYNEQFF
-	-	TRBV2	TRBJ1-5	TGTGCCAGCAGACGAAGTGAAAATCAGCCCCAGCATTTT	CASRRSENQPQHF
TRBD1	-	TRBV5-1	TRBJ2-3	TGCGCCAGCAGCGGCTGGACAGGGGGCCCAGATACGCAGTATTTT	CASSGWTGGPDTQYF
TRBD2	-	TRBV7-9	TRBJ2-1	TGTGCCAGCAGCTTATACACCCCCGGGACTAGCCTTTACAATGAGCAGTTCTTC	CASSLYTPGTSLYNEQFF
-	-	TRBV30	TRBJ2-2	TGTGCCTGGACGTACCTTAAAACCGGGGAGCTGTTTTTT	CAWTYLKTGELFF
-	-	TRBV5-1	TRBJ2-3	TGCGCCAGCAGCACGAGTAAAACCGGGAAATCTAGCACAGATACGCAGTATTTT	CASSTSKTGKSSTDTQYF
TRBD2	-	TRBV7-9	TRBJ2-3	TGTGCCAGCAGCCTCAGGGGACTAGCGGACACAGATACGCAGTATTTT	CASSLRGLADTDTQYF
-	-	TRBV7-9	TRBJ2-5	TGTGCCAGCAGAACAGGGTCCCGAGAGACCCAGTACTTC	CASRTGSRETQYF
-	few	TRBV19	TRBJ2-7	TGTGCCAGTAGTATAGCCGGGACCGTCTACGAGCAGTACTTC	CASSIAGTVYEQYF
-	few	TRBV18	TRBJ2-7	TGTGCCAGCTCACCGGGGCGCGGTTACGAGCAGTACTTC	CASSPGRGYEQYF
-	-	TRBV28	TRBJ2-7	TGTGCCAGCAGTGTCTCCTACGAGCAGTACTTC	CASSVSYEQYF
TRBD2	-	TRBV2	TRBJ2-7	TGTGCCAGTTTCGGACCGGGACTAGACGTCCCTTCCTACGAGCAGTACTTC	CASFGPGLDVPSYEQYF
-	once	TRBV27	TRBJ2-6	TGTGCCAGCAGTTTATCCGGCCCAGGTAGTGGGGCCAACGTCCTGACTTTC	CASSLSGPGSGANVLTF
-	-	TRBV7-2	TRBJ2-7	TGTGCCAGCAGCTTCCACAGAACCTACGAGCAGTACTTC	CASSFHRTYEQYF
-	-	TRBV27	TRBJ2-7	TGTGCCAGCAGTTTATCGTGGAGGCAGTTAACCTACGAGCAGTACTTC	CASSLSWRQLTYEQYF
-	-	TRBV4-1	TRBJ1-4	TGCGCTAGCAGCCAAGATCCAGGTCACCCTGTGTTTTTT	CASSQDPGHPVFF
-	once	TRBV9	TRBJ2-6	TGTGCCAGCAGCGGGTTTTTAAGGTCTGGGGCCAACGTCCTGACTTTC	CASSGFLRSGANVLTF
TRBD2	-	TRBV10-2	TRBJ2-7	TGCGCCAGCAGACTAAGCCCGGACCCGGGGGGCGAGCAGTACTTC	CASRLSPDPGGEQYF
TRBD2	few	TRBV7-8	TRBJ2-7	TGTGCCAGCAGCCATAGCGGGAGTCCCTACGAGCAGTACTTC	CASSHSGSPYEQYF
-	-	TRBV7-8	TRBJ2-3	TGTGCCAGCGGTGGTTCGGGAGGCACAGATACGCAGTATTTT	CASGGSGGTDTQYF
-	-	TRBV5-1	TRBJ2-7	TGCGCCAGCAGCTTGGTTTCGGGACTGACTAACCTATACGAGCAGTACTTC	CASSLVSGLTNLYEQYF
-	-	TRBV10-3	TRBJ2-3	TGTGCCATCAGTGAGGGGGGACTTTTCACAGATACGCAGTATTTT	CAISEGGLFTDTQYF
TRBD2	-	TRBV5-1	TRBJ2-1	TGCGCCAGCAGCCTAGCGGGCTCCTACAATGAGCAGTTCTTC	CASSLAGSYNEQFF
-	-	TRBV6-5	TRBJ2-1	TGTGCCAGCAGTTACTCCGGACAAAGCTCCTACAATGAGCAGTTCTTC	CASSYSGQSSYNEQFF
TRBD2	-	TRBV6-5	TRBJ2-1	TGTGCCAGCAGTTACGGACTAGCGGGAGGAGTCGATGAGCAGTTCTTC	CASSYGLAGGVDEQFF
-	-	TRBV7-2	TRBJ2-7	TGTGCCAGCAGCCCAGACCCAGGTTACGAGCAGTACTTC	CASSPDPGYEQYF
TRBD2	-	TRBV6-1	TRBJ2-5	TGTGCCAGCAGTGATTTGATCGGGAGGGCCTTAGAGACCCAGTACTTC	CASSDLIGRALETQYF